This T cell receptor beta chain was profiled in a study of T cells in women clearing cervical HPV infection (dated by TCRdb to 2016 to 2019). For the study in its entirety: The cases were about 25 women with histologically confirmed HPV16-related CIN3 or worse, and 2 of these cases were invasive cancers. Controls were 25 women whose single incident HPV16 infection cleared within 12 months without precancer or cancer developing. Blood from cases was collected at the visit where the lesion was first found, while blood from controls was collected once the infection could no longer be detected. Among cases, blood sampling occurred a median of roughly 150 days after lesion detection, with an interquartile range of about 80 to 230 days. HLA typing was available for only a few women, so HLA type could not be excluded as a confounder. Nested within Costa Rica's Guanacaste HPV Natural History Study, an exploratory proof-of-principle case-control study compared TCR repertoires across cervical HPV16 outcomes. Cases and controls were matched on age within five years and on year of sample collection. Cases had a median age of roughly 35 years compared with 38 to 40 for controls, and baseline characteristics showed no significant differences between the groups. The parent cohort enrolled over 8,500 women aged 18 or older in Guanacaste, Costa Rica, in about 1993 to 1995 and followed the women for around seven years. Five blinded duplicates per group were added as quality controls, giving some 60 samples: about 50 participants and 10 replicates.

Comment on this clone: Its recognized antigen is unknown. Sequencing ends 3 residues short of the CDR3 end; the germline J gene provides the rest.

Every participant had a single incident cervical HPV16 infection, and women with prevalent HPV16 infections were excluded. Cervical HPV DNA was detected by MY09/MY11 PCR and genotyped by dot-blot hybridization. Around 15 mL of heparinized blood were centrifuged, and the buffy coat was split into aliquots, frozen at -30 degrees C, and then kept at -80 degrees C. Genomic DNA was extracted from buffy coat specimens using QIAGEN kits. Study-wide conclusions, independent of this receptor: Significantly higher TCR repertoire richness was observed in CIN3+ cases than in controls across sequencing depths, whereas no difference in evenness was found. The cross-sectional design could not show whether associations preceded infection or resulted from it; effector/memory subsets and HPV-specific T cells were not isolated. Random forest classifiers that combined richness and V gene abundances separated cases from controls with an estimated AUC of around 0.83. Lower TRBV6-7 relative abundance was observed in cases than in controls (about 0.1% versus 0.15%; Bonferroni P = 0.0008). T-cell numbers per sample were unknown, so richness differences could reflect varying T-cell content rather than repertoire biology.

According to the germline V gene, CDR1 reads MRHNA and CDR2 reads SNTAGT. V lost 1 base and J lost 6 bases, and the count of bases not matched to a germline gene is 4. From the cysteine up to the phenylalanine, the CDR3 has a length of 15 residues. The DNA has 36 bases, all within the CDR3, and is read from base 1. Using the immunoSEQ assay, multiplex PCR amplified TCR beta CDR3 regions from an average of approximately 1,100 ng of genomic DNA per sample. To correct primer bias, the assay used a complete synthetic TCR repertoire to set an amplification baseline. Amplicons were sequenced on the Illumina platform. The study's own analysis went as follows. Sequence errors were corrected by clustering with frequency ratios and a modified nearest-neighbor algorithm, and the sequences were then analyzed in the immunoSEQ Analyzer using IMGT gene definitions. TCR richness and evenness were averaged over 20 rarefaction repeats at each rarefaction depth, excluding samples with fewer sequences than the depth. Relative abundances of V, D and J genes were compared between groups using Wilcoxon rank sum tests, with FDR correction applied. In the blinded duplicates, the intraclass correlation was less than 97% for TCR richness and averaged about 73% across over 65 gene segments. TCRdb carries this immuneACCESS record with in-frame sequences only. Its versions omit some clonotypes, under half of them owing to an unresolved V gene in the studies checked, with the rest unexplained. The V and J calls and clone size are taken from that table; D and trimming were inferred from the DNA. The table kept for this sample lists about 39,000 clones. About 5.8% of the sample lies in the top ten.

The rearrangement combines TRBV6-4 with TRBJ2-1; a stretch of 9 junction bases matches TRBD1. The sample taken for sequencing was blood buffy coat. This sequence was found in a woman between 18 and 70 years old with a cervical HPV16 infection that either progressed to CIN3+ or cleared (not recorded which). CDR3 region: CASSDFGTGLNEQFF. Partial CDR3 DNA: TGTGCCAGCAGTGACTTCGGGACAGGGCTCAATGAG.